The TCR beta chain described here comes from a study of cytomegalovirus exposure and HLA in healthy donors (dated by TCRdb to 2016 to 2017). Background for the entire study: In an earlier analysis of 587 of the donors, roughly 300 Gb of sequence data and just under 120 million unique TCR beta sequences from about 179 million T cells were reported. An early release that covered around 590 HLA-typed donors contained approximately 300 gigabases of sequencing data and approximately 85 million unique TCR sequences. Of the roughly 390 genotyped donors, approximately 82% fell in the genetic ancestry cluster associated with self-reported Caucasian donors. The study aimed to test whether cataloging public T cell receptors could reveal signatures of past pathogen exposure. The T cell repertoires of several hundred subjects were profiled by immunosequencing and related to cytomegalovirus serostatus. Besides the first cohort of under 700 subjects, a separate validation cohort made up of 120 different subjects was used. To predict cytomegalovirus infection status, the study combined high-throughput TCR immunosequencing, statistical association of individual TCRs with disease status, and machine learning. A later analysis re-analyzed previously published TCR beta repertoires from 650 to 800 donors and added high-resolution HLA genotyping to study TCR occurrence patterns. In the later analysis, no new phenotypic data were used to find candidate immune exposures; instead, reliance was placed on TCR beta sequences and their occurrence across donors. To decide whether each TCR beta V gene segment behaved as functional or pseudogenic, an earlier analysis of approximately 620 of the donors relied on high-throughput TCR beta sequencing. Alongside the repertoire data, information on donor age, sex, ethnicity and CMV serostatus was compiled. A later genetic analysis took genome-wide SNP genotypes for about three fifths of the 666 donors and used that subset as a discovery cohort. Every repertoire in the discovery cohort had been generated on one and the same sequencing platform. Class I and class II HLA loci were covered by the typing at four-digit resolution. Typing coverage differed by locus: A, B, C, DRB1 and DQB1 were typed in roughly 620-640 donors, DQA1 in approximately 520, DPA1 in 600 to 610, and DPB1 in roughly 470. Five DR-DQ haplotypes were treated as single units for association and clustering because of strong linkage in the cohort. Among a few hundred genotyped donors of the cohort, an average of 235,054 unique TCR beta nucleotide sequences were sequenced per donor, around 20% of them non-productive. Study-level results and caveats: A group of highly shared sequence variants was considered likely to be a technical artifact of the sequencing pipeline. Compared with the 666-donor mean, donors in an Asian-associated ancestry cluster had fewer N-insertions in productive TCRs, according to a later genetic analysis. Because counts were too low, more than 15 rarely observed V segments, including chromosome 9 orphons, were excluded from the earlier analysis of 587 of the donors. In a later analysis, the rate of TCR association differed among HLA loci, with DRB1 alleles having the most associated TCRs and HLA-C alleles having the fewest. According to a later analysis, most CMV-associated TCR beta chains appeared to be HLA-restricted, and the HLA associations seemed to be driven largely by CMV exposure. Cytomegalovirus status was reported to be diagnosed by the classifier with high specificity and sensitivity in both the original and validation cohorts. Some IMGT-functional V segments, including TRBV6-2 and TRBV6-3, could not be distinguished by the 87-base-pair reads and were therefore excluded. In a later analysis, more than 15,000 TCR beta sequences were associated with specific HLA alleles at a false discovery rate of 0.05. Only TCR beta chains were sequenced in this cohort, and the absence of alpha or paired-chain data limited detectable features. Roughly uniform sequencing depth across donors was assumed in presence/absence analyses, although this assumption may not hold. Three of the identified cytomegalovirus-associated TCR beta chains were confirmed in vitro to be specific for cytomegalovirus antigens. Compared with equally common non-associated chains, HLA-associated TCR beta chains in a later analysis were more clonally expanded and had lower generation probabilities. Across donors, most TCR sequences were observed very rarely, whereas some public TCRs were present in many individuals. Immune exposure information for the cohort was limited to CMV serostatus. In an earlier analysis of 450 to 750 of the donors, most TCR beta V segments appeared in productive rearrangements about 87% or about 30% of the time, broadly matching IMGT annotations. A further reported finding was that TCR beta sequences accurately predicted the HLA-A and HLA-B alleles for most subjects in the first cohort. The study listed 164 TCR beta chains as associated with cytomegalovirus. An association between a missense DCLRE1C variant and V-gene and J-gene trimming of TCR beta chains was found in a later genetic analysis and replicated in an independent cohort. Assigning TCR associations to individual alleles was difficult when HLA alleles, especially DR and DQ, strongly co-occurred. HLA typing was unavailable for some donors at each locus, so association tests used only the typed subset. According to a later analysis, parvovirus B19, influenza, CMV and Epstein-Barr virus appeared linked to several top co-occurrence clusters. The authors suggested that the approach could potentially be extended to other disease states and immunological phenotypes. Correlated functional status among segregating V segments might reflect linkage disequilibrium, but an unknown experimental factor could not be ruled out.

The germline V gene sets CDR1 to SGHTA and CDR2 to FQGNSA. CDR3 length: 18 amino acids, cysteine to phenylalanine. CDR3 DNA is the only sequence kept; it has 54 bases, read in frame from the first base. V has 5 bases trimmed and J has 1 base trimmed; junction bases matching no gene number 9. Library preparation used the immunoSEQ multiplex PCR assay. For the multiplex PCR, a mixture combining 60 forward primers for TCR Vbeta segments and 13 reverse primers for TCR Jbeta segments was used. Amplification of the CDR3 region of rearranged TCR beta genes was performed with a multiplex PCR assay on genomic DNA. Amplified TCR beta libraries were sequenced as 87-base-pair reads on the Illumina HiSeq System. The source study handled its data this way. A later analysis counted about 80 million unique TCR beta chains across the 666 repertoires, and around 9.9 million of these chains were shared by at least two donors. A nearest-neighbor algorithm error-corrected the raw reads and collapsed the reads into unique sequences, merging closely related sequences to remove PCR and sequencing errors. CDR3 sequences were aligned to IMGT reference sequences to assign V, D and J gene segments. For a sequence to be retained, at least a six-nucleotide match to both a V gene segment and a J gene segment was required. A rearrangement was called productive if the CDR3 had no stop codons and remained in frame with V and J, and every other rearrangement was called non-productive. Following IMGT convention, CDR3 was defined as the stretch from the second conserved V-encoded cysteine to the conserved J-encoded phenylalanine. The earlier analysis of 500 to 750 of the donors excluded any sequence lacking an unambiguous match to a single V gene segment. In an earlier analysis of more than 500 of the donors, a V segment was called functional when productive rearrangements were above 56.7%, and segregating when the standard deviation between donors exceeded 5%. A statistical classification framework was built for diagnosing cytomegalovirus status from the catalog of TCR beta chain sequences. In a later analysis, V and J genes were assigned by comparing TCR nucleotide sequences against IMGT/GENE-DB human TR gene sequences. In a later analysis, CDR3 sequences and most-parsimonious VDJ recombination scenarios were assigned using the TCRdist pipeline. A later analysis defined each TCR beta chain by its CDR3 amino acid sequence plus V-gene family, and excluded reads lacking a unique V-gene family. As a way to deal with suspected cross-contamination and a sequencing artifact, a later analysis dropped 592 nucleotide sequences that were highly shared and had low generation probability. In a later analysis, a clonal expansion index for each public chain was calculated from normalized within-repertoire ranks of inferred template counts. Generation probabilities in a later analysis came from a VDJ recombination model fitted to out-of-frame rearrangements, and those results were checked against IGoR. A later analysis scored TCR-TCR, TCR-HLA and TCR-CMV co-occurrence with hypergeometric tests, applying a repertoire-size bias correction to TCR pairs. A later analysis estimated false discovery rates by permuting HLA or CMV assignments 20 times. In a later analysis, co-occurring TCRs were grouped using DBSCAN, and TCRdist sequence similarity was added for clustering within HLA-allele-positive subsets. Repertoires with fewer than 30,000 or more than 120,000 public chains were left out of co-occurrence clustering, as were five repertoires with anomalous nucleotide sharing. TCRdb obtained this table from immuneACCESS and retained in-frame rearrangements with V and J assigned. These tables miss some clones; where compared with another copy, unresolved V genes account for less than half of the shortfall, and the remainder is unexplained. V and J calls and clone size come straight from that table; D and trimming were deduced from the DNA. The table for this sample shows approximately 92,000 clones. The top ten clonotypes cover around 3.6% of the sample.

The cohort consisted of 600 or so healthy bone marrow donors. All cohort members were sampled while nominally healthy, although unrecorded immune exposures were likely present. The donor tested CMV seronegative and was one of the 352 seronegative cohort members. A peripheral blood sample was collected from each donor, and TCR beta sequencing was performed on peripheral blood mononuclear cells. The Qiagen DNeasy Blood Extraction Kit was used to extract genomic DNA from the blood cell samples. Regarding this clone: Its antigen is currently not known.

What was sequenced was PBMCs. The TCR comes from a woman aged 25-40 years in good health and CMV-seronegative. The chain is assembled from TRBV7-2 and TRBJ2-6, with 9 bases in between that match TRBD2. The CDR3 reads CASSHLAGGGSGANVLTF. The bases are TGTGCCAGCAGCCACTTGGCGGGAGGGGGGTCTGGGGCCAACGTCCTGACTTTC. Extended through the reference TRBV7-2 and TRBJ2-6 proteins, this CDR3 yields the full variable domain: GAGVSQSPSNKVTEKGKDVELRCDPISGHTALYWYRQSLGQGLEFLIYFQGNSAPDKSGLPSDRFSAERTGGSVSTLTIQRTQQEDSAVYLCASSHLAGGGSGANVLTFGAGSRLTVL.